A selection of T cell receptor beta chains follows, all from one sample in a study of blood T cell repertoires in COVID-19. Libraries were prepared by immunoSEQ multiplex PCR; TCRdb keeps only in-frame clonotypes and omits some of them. The data hold about 280,000 clones, with around 88% observed a single time. Sequenced sample: PBMCs or T cells enriched from blood (not recorded which). The source is a woman aged 35 to 49 who had recovered from COVID-19. The CDR3 runs from the conserved cysteine through the conserved F or W. The D gene is left open where the match is weak. Size is omitted from some rows. Given values are once, few, many or a class for expanded clones.

j_call	clone_size	d_call	v_call	cdr3_aa	cdr3_nt
TRBJ2-1	NA	TRBD2	TRBV4-3	CASSQDSPRLAGSRNNEQFF	TGCGCCAGCAGCCAAGATTCCCCCCGACTAGCGGGCTCGCGGAACAATGAGCAGTTCTTC
TRBJ2-1	NA	NA	TRBV7-2	CASSLGSGSYNEQFF	TGTGCCAGCAGCTTAGGCTCGGGCTCCTACAATGAGCAGTTCTTC
TRBJ1-2	NA	NA	TRBV13	CASSFSTVGGYTF	TGTGCCAGCAGCTTTTCTACAGTGGGCGGCTACACCTTC
TRBJ2-7	NA	TRBD2	TRBV4-1	CASSQGTSGRGYEQYF	TGCGCCAGCAGCCAAGGGACTAGCGGGCGAGGGTACGAGCAGTACTTC
TRBJ2-7	NA	NA	TRBV3-1/TRBV3-2	CASSQSAYEQYF	TGTGCCAGCAGCCAATCAGCGTACGAGCAGTACTTC
TRBJ1-2	NA	TRBD1	TRBV30	CAWSVPEDRVFYGYTF	TGTGCCTGGAGTGTCCCGGAGGACAGGGTGTTCTATGGCTACACCTTC
TRBJ1-2	NA	TRBD1	TRBV2	CASSDVGTAQRRYGYTF	TGTGCCAGCAGCGACGTAGGGACAGCCCAGAGGAGGTATGGCTACACCTTC
TRBJ1-1	NA	NA	TRBV30	CAWSASGRGAGNTEAFF	TGTGCCTGGAGTGCGTCGGGTCGGGGGGCGGGTAACACTGAAGCTTTCTTT
TRBJ2-1	NA	TRBD2	TRBV18	CASSPRTRHYNEQFF	TGTGCCAGCTCACCCCGGACTAGACATTACAATGAGCAGTTCTTC
TRBJ2-3	NA	NA	TRBV5-8	CATEVGASTDTQYF	TGTGCCACCGAGGTTGGGGCGAGCACAGATACGCAGTATTTT
TRBJ1-1	NA	TRBD1	TRBV5-6	CASSQGDRGYLGTEAFF	TGTGCCAGCAGCCAGGGGGACAGGGGGTATTTGGGCACTGAAGCTTTCTTT
TRBJ1-3	once	NA	TRBV2	CASIKGVGNTIYF	TGTGCCAGCATTAAGGGAGTCGGAAACACCATATATTTT
TRBJ2-1	NA	NA	TRBV7-2	CASSLRGFGNEQFF	TGTGCCAGCAGCTTAAGGGGGTTCGGCAATGAGCAGTTCTTC
TRBJ2-5	NA	NA	TRBV28	CASKLADQETQYF	TGTGCCAGCAAACTAGCAGACCAAGAGACCCAGTACTTC
TRBJ2-5	NA	NA	TRBV7-8	CASSITQGGTQYF	TGTGCCAGCAGCATCACCCAAGGGGGGACCCAGTACTTC
TRBJ1-2	NA	TRBD1	TRBV11-2	CASSPDRGENYGYTF	TGTGCCAGCAGCCCCGACAGGGGCGAAAACTATGGCTACACCTTC
TRBJ2-1	few	TRBD1	TRBV28	CASSYYRGENEQFF	TGTGCCAGCAGTTACTACAGGGGTGAAAATGAGCAGTTCTTC
TRBJ1-5	few	NA	TRBV12-3/TRBV12-4	CASSFHSNQPQHF	TGTGCCAGCAGTTTCCATAGCAATCAGCCCCAGCATTTT
TRBJ1-1	NA	NA	TRBV7-9	CASSLVGAATEAFF	TGTGCCAGCAGCTTAGTAGGGGCCGCCACTGAAGCTTTCTTT
TRBJ1-1	few	NA	TRBV7-9	CASSLARGEGSEAFF	TGTGCCAGCAGCTTAGCCCGGGGGGAGGGCTCTGAAGCTTTCTTT
TRBJ2-7	NA	TRBD2	TRBV9	CASSASAGAYEQYF	TGTGCCAGCAGCGCTAGCGCGGGGGCCTACGAGCAGTACTTC
TRBJ2-3	NA	TRBD1	TRBV30	CACDPGQANTDTQYF	TGTGCCTGCGATCCGGGACAGGCCAACACAGATACGCAGTATTTT
TRBJ2-1	NA	NA	TRBV28	CASSTTLVNNEQFF	TGTGCCAGCAGTACCACTCTTGTGAACAATGAGCAGTTCTTC
TRBJ1-5	NA	NA	TRBV30	CAWSVPGSYQPQHF	TGTGCCTGGAGTGTACCCGGGAGCTATCAGCCCCAGCATTTT
TRBJ2-3	NA	NA	TRBV11-2	CASSSDFGGRTDTQYF	TGTGCCAGCAGCTCTGATTTCGGGGGGCGGACAGATACGCAGTATTTT
TRBJ2-2	few	NA	TRBV30	CAWSPGGYTGELFF	TGTGCCTGGAGTCCCGGGGGTTACACCGGGGAGCTGTTTTTT
TRBJ1-2	few	TRBD1	TRBV19	CASSMVSTGGGNYGYTF	TGTGCCAGTAGCATGGTCAGCACAGGGGGCGGTAACTATGGCTACACCTTC
TRBJ2-7	NA	NA	TRBV5-4	CASSLRGGGVSYEQYF	TGTGCCAGCAGCTTGCGCGGTGGCGGGGTTTCCTACGAGCAGTACTTC
TRBJ2-1	NA	TRBD2	TRBV15	CATSRDPGGNEQFF	TGTGCCACCAGCAGAGATCCGGGGGGCAATGAGCAGTTCTTC
TRBJ1-4	few	TRBD1	TRBV4-3	CASSRRTGVDEKLFF	TGCGCCAGCAGCCGCCGGACAGGGGTGGATGAAAAACTGTTTTTT
TRBJ1-2	NA	NA	TRBV6-5	CASEVYNGYTF	TGTGCCAGCGAGGTATATAATGGCTACACCTTC
TRBJ2-3	NA	TRBD2	TRBV14	CASSQMTSGRVTDTQYF	TGTGCCAGCAGCCAAATGACTAGCGGGAGGGTCACAGATACGCAGTATTTT
TRBJ2-3	NA	NA	TRBV12-3/TRBV12-4	CASRAEIDTQYF	TGTGCCAGCCGTGCCGAGATAGATACGCAGTATTTT
TRBJ2-3	NA	NA	TRBV9	CASSAEGYTDTQYF	TGTGCCAGCAGCGCCGAGGGTTACACAGATACGCAGTATTTT
TRBJ2-1	NA	TRBD1	TRBV7-3	CASSSRQGNEQFF	TGTGCCAGCAGCTCGAGACAGGGCAATGAGCAGTTCTTC